One T cell receptor beta chain is described in this entry. V was pared by 2 bases and J by 6 bases, with 13 bases between. The CDR3 length is 14 residues. CDR1 and CDR2 from the germline V gene are PRHDT and FYEKMQ (reference sequence). This sample was taken from a study of T cell responses to AZD1222 COVID-19 vaccine. The assay was immunoSEQ multiplex PCR, and TCRdb's table has in-frame clones only and misses some. The sample yields approximately 43,000 clones, 88% seen once. This chain joins TRBV13 and TRBJ2-5, with D perhaps TRBD1 or TRBD2 (5 bases each). The starting material was peripheral blood, obtained 28 days after the second AZD1222 dose. The TCR originated in an adult who received the AZD1222 COVID-19 vaccine. The CDR3 nucleotides are TGTGCCAGCAGCTTACAGGGAGCAAAGAAGACCCAGTACTTC. Encoded protein: CASSLQGAKKTQYF.